Each of the 5 T cell receptor beta chains below was sequenced from the same sample in a study of blood T cell repertoires in COVID-19. Method: immunoSEQ multiplex PCR; TCRdb's copy keeps in-frame clones and lacks some. Among roughly 320,000 clones, about nine tenths were seen once, and the ten largest hold 3.5% to 5%. Sequenced material: PBMCs or T cells enriched from blood (not recorded which). Receptors were obtained from a man aged 25 to 40 who had recovered from COVID-19.

The rearrangement joins TRBV3-1 (or the pseudogene TRBV3-2) to TRBJ2-1; 9 positions match TRBD2. Unmatched junction bases numbered 13, after V lost 5 bases and J lost 8 bases. CDR1 LGHDT and CDR2 YNNKEL come from the germline V gene (reference sequence). The CDR3 is 16 residues long. The chain's CDR3 is CASSTRVAGVGDEQFF. CDR3 sequence (DNA): TGTGCCAGCAGCACGCGAGTAGCGGGAGTAGGCGATGAGCAGTTCTTC.

The chain joins TRBV5-1 to TRBJ2-3; 7 bases map to TRBD1. V shed 4 bases and J 0 bases; nucleotides not matched to a gene: 5. Germline V gene lookup returns CDR1 SGHRS and CDR2 YFSETQ. This CDR3 region has 15 residues. The CDR3: CASSPQTGSTDTQYF. CDR3 DNA sequence: TGCGCCAGCAGCCCTCAGACAGGGAGCACAGATACGCAGTATTTT. Looking up the rest from reference TRBV5-1 and TRBJ2-3 gives the full variable domain: KAGVTQTPRYLIKTRGQQVTLSCSPISGHRSVSWYQQTPGQGLQFLFEYFSETQRNKGNFPGRFSGRQFSNSRSEMNVSTLELGDSALYLCASSPQTGSTDTQYFGPGTRLTVL.

This rearrangement joins TRBV5-1 to TRBJ2-7, with 7 bases that match TRBD1. CDR1 SGHRS and CDR2 YFSETQ come from the germline V gene. The V and J ends lost 4 bases and 0 bases, in that order; junction bases with no gene match: 4. CDR3 length: 14 amino acids. The CDR3: CASSGRGNSYEQYF. CDR3 DNA sequence: TGCGCCAGCAGCGGCAGGGGGAACTCCTACGAGCAGTACTTC. Full variable domain (outside the CDR3, taken from reference TRBV5-1 and TRBJ2-7): KAGVTQTPRYLIKTRGQQVTLSCSPISGHRSVSWYQQTPGQGLQFLFEYFSETQRNKGNFPGRFSGRQFSNSRSEMNVSTLELGDSALYLCASSGRGNSYEQYFGPGTRLTVT.

This chain connects TRBV5-6 to TRBJ2-1; D not certain. The V and J ends lost 4 bases and 2 bases respectively, with 7 bases between them. CDR3 size: 13 residues. Germline loops: CDR1 SGHDT, CDR2 YYEEEE. The CDR3 reads CASSPAAYNEQFF. Written as DNA, the CDR3 is TGTGCCAGCAGCCCGGCGGCCTACAATGAGCAGTTCTTC. Looking up the rest from reference TRBV5-6 and TRBJ2-1 gives the full variable domain: DAGVTQSPTHLIKTRGQQVTLRCSPKSGHDTVSWYQQALGQGPQFIFQYYEEEERQRGNFPDRFSGHQFPNYSSELNVNALLLGDSALYLCASSPAAYNEQFFGPGTRLTVL.

Only one count was recorded for this clone. V and J are TRBV15 and TRBJ1-3; no definite D call. The V gene lost 0 bases and the J gene lost 4 bases, with 10 bases spanning the gap. In germline, CDR1 is LNHNV, CDR2 YYDKDF (reference sequence). The CDR3 runs to 15 residues. The CDR3 sequence is CATSRESGYGNTIYF. CDR3 nucleotides: TGTGCCACCAGCAGAGAGAGCGGATACGGAAACACCATATATTTT.